These 9 T cell receptor beta chains share one sample of origin, sequenced in a study of T cells in localized non-small cell lung cancer. The assay was immunoSEQ multiplex PCR, and TCRdb's table has in-frame clones only and misses some. The sample has more than 25,000 clones, about 89% seen once. This sample comprised PBMCs, obtained before any cancer treatment. Every receptor here comes from a man between 40 and 75 years old with stage II lung adenocarcinoma.

V usage is TRBV23-1 and J usage is TRBJ1-5; 7 nucleotides align to TRBD1. TRBV23-1 is noted as an ORF with a role that remains uncertain. V trimming: 3 bases; J trimming: 1 base; junction bases outside the gene matches: 12. The CDR3 consists of 18 residues. CDR3 loop: CASSQTDRRLASNQPQHF. The CDR3 DNA follows: TGCGCCAGCAGTCAGACGGACAGGCGATTAGCCAGCAATCAGCCCCAGCATTTT.

The genes are TRBV19 and TRBJ2-2, with 10 bases matching TRBD2. V shed 4 bases and J 6 bases; nucleotides not matched to a gene: 23. The germline V gene has CDR1 LNHDA and CDR2 SQIVND (reference sequence). The CDR3 loop spans 21 amino acids. CDR3 protein: CASSRRGMNGLAGVLAGELFF. CDR3 sequence (DNA): TGTGCCAGTAGTAGAAGGGGTATGAATGGCCTAGCGGGAGTTCTGGCCGGGGAGCTGTTTTTT. Based on the CDR3 plus reference TRBV19 and TRBJ2-2, the full variable domain is DGGITQSPKYLFRKEGQNVTLSCEQNLNHDAMYWYRQDPGQGLRLIYYSQIVNDFQKGDIAEGYSVSREKKESFPLTVTSAQKNPTAFYLCASSRRGMNGLAGVLAGELFFGEGSRLTVL.

The chain has TRBV28 and TRBJ1-5; weak D call: TRBD1 (5 bases). This CDR3 has 15 amino acids. CDR1 and CDR2 (germline): MDHEN, SYDVKM. With 6 bases removed from V and 0 bases from J, the gap between germline ends came to 12 bases. The CDR3 sequence: CASRPTVYSNQPQHF. CDR3 in DNA: TGTGCCAGCAGGCCGACAGTCTATAGCAATCAGCCCCAGCATTTT.

Here the CDR3 reads CASNRSLGGDRLDIQYF. DNA for the CDR3: TGTGCCAGCAACAGGTCTTTAGGCGGGGACCGCCTTGACATTCAGTACTTC. The chain employs TRBV11-2 and TRBJ2-4; TRBD2 is a possible D gene (6 bases). From germline, CDR1 is SGHAT and CDR2 FQNNGV. Between the trimmed V and J ends, which lost 7 bases and 8 bases, there was a span of 27 bases. CDR3 length: 17 residues.

The chain joins TRBV7-8 to TRBJ2-3; D gene unclear. Germline V gene data show CDR1 as SGHVS and CDR2 as FQNEAQ. The CDR3 totals 14 residues. The germline V and J ends were trimmed by 2 bases and 6 bases, with 12 bases remaining between them. The CDR3 spells CASSLLPPPDTQYF. The CDR3, as DNA: TGTGCCAGCAGCTTACTGCCCCCACCGGATACGCAGTATTTT.

V is TRBV5-4 and J is TRBJ1-5; 7 nucleotides agree with TRBD1. From germline, CDR1 is SGHNT and CDR2 YYREEE (reference sequence). V was pared by 0 bases and J by 3 bases, with 3 bases of the junction left unmatched. CDR3 length: 15 residues. The CDR3 bases are TGTGCCAGCAGCTTGGATGGGACAGACAATCAGCCCCAGCATTTT. Protein product: CASSLDGTDNQPQHF.

The CDR3 spells CASRNSYEQYF. The CDR3 region has the DNA TGTGCCAGCCGAAACTCCTACGAGCAGTACTTC. The chain is built from TRBV6-6 and TRBJ2-7; D unresolved. Germline CDR1 is MNHNY and CDR2 is SVGAGI (reference sequence). This CDR3 contains 11 residues. Trimming left V 8 bases short and J 0 bases short, with 5 bases between.

The chain links TRBV30 to TRBJ2-6; D may be TRBD1 or TRBD2 (5 bases each). V lost 5 bases, J lost 1 base, and 9 bases lay in between. CDR1 is GTSNPN, CDR2 SVGIG, per germline (reference sequence). CDR3 size: 14 residues. This chain's CDR3 is CAWARGSGANVLTF. The CDR3, as DNA: TGTGCCTGGGCGAGGGGTTCTGGGGCCAACGTCCTGACTTTC. Combining the CDR3 with reference TRBV30 and TRBJ2-6 gives the whole variable domain SQTIHQWPATLVQPVGSPLSLECTVEGTSNPNLYWYRQAAGRGLQLLFYSVGIGQISSEVPQNLSASRPQDRQFILSSKKLLLSDSGFYLCAWARGSGANVLTFGAGSRLTVL.

The chain links TRBV19 to TRBJ2-2; D gene ambiguous. In germline, CDR1 is LNHDA, CDR2 SQIVND (reference sequence). Trimming removed 6 bases at V and 6 bases at J, with 8 bases between. The CDR3 has 12 amino acids. The CDR3 loop is CASRPRPGELFF. The CDR3 bases are TGTGCCAGTAGACCGCGCCCCGGGGAGCTGTTTTTT.